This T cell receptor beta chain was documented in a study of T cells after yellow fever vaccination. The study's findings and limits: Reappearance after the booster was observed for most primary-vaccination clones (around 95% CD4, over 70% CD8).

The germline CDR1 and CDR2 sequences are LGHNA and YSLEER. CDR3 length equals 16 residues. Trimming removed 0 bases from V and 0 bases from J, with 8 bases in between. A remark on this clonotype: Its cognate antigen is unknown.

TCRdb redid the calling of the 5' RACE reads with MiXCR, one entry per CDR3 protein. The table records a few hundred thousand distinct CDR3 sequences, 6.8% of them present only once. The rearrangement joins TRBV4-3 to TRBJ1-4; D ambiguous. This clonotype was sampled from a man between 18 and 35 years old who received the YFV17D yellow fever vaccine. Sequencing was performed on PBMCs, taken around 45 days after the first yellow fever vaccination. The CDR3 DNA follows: TGCGCCAGCAGCCAAGAGTACACCGCAACTAATGAAAAACTGTTTTTT. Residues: CASSQEYTATNEKLFF.